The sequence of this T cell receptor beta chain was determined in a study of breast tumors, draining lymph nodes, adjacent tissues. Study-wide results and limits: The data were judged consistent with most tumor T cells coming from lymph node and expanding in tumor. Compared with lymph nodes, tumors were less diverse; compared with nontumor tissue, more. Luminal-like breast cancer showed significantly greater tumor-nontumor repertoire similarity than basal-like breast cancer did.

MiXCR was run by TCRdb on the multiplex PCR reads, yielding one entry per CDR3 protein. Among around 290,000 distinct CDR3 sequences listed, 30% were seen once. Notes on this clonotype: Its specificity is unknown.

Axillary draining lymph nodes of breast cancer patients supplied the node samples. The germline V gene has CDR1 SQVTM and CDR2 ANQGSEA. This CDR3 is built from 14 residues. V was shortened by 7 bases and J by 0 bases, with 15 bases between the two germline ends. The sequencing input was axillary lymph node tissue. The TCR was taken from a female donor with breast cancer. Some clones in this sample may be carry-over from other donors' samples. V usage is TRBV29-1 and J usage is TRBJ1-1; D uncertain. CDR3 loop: CSASGVALNTEAFF. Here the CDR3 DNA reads TGCAGCGCCTCGGGTGTGGCCTTGAACACTGAAGCTTTCTTT.